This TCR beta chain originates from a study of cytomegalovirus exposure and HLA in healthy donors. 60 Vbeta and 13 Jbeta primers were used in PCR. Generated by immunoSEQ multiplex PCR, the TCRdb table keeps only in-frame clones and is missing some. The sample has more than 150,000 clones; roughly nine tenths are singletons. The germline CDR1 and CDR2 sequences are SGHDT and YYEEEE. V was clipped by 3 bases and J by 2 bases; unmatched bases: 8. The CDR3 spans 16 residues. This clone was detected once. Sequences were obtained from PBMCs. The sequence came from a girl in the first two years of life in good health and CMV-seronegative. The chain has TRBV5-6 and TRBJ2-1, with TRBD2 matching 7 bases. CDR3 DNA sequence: TGTGCCAGCAGCTCGTTCCTAGCGGAGGCCTACAATGAGCAGTTCTTC. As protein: CASSSFLAEAYNEQFF.